This T cell receptor (beta chain) was retrieved from a study of cytomegalovirus exposure and HLA in healthy donors. Study-wide results and caveats: Using a false discovery rate of 0.05, a later analysis showed that around 16,000 TCR beta sequences were associated with HLA alleles. When analyzed later, the rates of TCR association showed variation by HLA locus, with DRB1 the most and HLA-C the fewest. There were 150 to 200 TCR beta chains listed as cytomegalovirus-associated.

The junction had 8 bases not matched to a gene; V was cut back by 1 base and J by 1 base. CDR1 LNHDA and CDR2 SQIVND come from the germline V gene (reference sequence). The CDR3 has 17 amino acids. Comment on this clone: Its antigen is currently unknown.

Researchers ran the PCR with 60 Vbeta and 13 Jbeta primers. Using immunoSEQ multiplex PCR, the repertoire was profiled, and TCRdb retains in-frame clones only, with some absent. The table records 150,000 or so clones, approximately 70% of them present only once. V and J are TRBV19 and TRBJ2-3; 7 nucleotides line up with TRBD1. Sequenced sample: PBMCs. The source is a human donor in good health. The CDR3 coding sequence is TGTGCCAGTAGTATAGGAGAACGGCAGGGGGGCACAGATACGCAGTATTTT. This codes for CASSIGERQGGTDTQYF.